The clone carrying this T cell receptor (beta chain) was recorded only once. This entry belongs to a study of OX40 agonist ivuxolimab in advanced cancers. As for the study in general: In this cohort, patients received ivuxolimab, an agonistic anti-OX40 (CD134) antibody.

Assay: immunoSEQ multiplex PCR; the TCRdb copy retains only in-frame clones and omits some. The sample records about 51,000 clones, 84% being singletons. The CDR3 runs to 16 residues. V lost 3 bases to trimming and J lost 9 bases; unmatched junction nucleotides: 10. Per the germline V gene, CDR1 is KGHSH and CDR2 is LQKENI. The source is an adult with an advanced solid tumor such as melanoma, head and neck, liver or kidney cancer. The sequences come from CD4+ or CD8+ T cells sorted from blood, collected in a trial of the OX40 agonist ivuxolimab. The V call is TRBV18, the J call TRBJ1-6, with TRBD1 matching over 8 bases. DNA of the CDR3: TGTGCCAGCTCACCCCTCGGACAGGGCAGGGGTTCACCCCTCCACTTT. It is translated as CASSPLGQGRGSPLHF.